The entry that follows covers one T cell receptor (beta chain) sequence. V dropped 4 bases and J dropped 0 bases, with 9 bases sitting between them. Germline V gene sequence: CDR1 MDHEN, CDR2 SYDVKM. The CDR3 totals 14 residues. The method was immunoSEQ multiplex PCR; TCRdb's version includes in-frame clones alone and lacks a portion of them. The table shows around 66,000 clones, with approximately 83% occurring only once. The data stem from a study of Tregs in tolerant kidney transplant recipients. This TCR came from a human donor who received a combined kidney and bone marrow transplant. The rearrangement joins TRBV28 to TRBJ1-1; D unclear. The specimen comprised Tregs from blood, sampled before the transplant. CDR3 DNA: TGTGCCAGCAGTTCGCCGGGGATGAACACTGAAGCTTTCTTT. This encodes CASSSPGMNTEAFF.